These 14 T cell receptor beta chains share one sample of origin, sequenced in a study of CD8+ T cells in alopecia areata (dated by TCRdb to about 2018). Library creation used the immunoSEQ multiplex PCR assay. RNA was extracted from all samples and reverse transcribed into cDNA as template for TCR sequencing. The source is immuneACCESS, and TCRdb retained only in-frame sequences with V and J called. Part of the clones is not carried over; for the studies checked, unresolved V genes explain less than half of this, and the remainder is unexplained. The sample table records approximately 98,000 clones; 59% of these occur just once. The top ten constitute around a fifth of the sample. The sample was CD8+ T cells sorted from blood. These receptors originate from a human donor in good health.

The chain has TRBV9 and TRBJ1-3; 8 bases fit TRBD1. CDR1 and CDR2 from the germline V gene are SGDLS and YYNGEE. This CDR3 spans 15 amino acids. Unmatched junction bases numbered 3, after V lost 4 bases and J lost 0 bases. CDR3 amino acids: CASSFTGGSGNTIYF. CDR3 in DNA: TGTGCCAGCAGCTTCACAGGGGGCTCTGGAAACACCATATATTTT.

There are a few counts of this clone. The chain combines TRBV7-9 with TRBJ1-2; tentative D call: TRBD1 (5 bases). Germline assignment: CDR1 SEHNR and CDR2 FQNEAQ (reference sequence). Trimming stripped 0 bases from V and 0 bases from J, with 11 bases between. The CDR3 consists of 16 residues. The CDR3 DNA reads TGTGCCAGCAGCTTAGCACGGGCAGGGACTAACTATGGCTACACCTTC. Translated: CASSLARAGTNYGYTF.

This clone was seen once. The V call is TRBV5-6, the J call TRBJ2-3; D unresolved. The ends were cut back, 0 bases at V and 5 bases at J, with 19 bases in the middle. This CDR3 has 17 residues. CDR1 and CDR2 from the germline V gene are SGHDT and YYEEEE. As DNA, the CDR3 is TGTGCCAGCAGCTTGGGGGCGGTAAAGACAAGGAGAGATACGCAGTATTTT. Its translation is CASSLGAVKTRRDTQYF.

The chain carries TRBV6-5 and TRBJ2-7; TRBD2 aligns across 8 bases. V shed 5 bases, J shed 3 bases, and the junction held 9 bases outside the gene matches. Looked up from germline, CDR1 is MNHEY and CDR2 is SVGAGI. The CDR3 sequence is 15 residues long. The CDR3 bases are TGTGCCAGCAGTCAATTAGCGGGGACCTTCTACGAGCAGTACTTC. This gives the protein CASSQLAGTFYEQYF.

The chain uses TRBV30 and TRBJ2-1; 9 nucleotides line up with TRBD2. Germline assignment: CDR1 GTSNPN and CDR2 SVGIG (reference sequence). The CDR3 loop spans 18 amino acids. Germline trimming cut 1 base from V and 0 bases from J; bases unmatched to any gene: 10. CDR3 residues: CAWSDFSGGISSYNEQFF. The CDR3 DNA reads TGTGCCTGGAGTGATTTTAGCGGGGGCATTAGCTCCTACAATGAGCAGTTCTTC.

This CDR3 is CASSPGTSGDQETQYF. The CDR3 DNA is TGTGCCAGCAGCCCCGGGACTAGCGGGGATCAAGAGACCCAGTACTTC. This rearrangement joins TRBV4-2 to TRBJ2-5; TRBD2 matches at 13 bases. CDR1 and CDR2 (germline): LGHNA, YNFKEQ. With V trimmed by 4 bases and J by 2 bases, 4 bases remained unmatched. This CDR3 has 16 amino acids.

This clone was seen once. The CDR3 reads CASSLVQTEAFF. CDR3 nucleotides: TGTGCCAGCAGCTTGGTACAAACTGAAGCTTTCTTT. The chain combines TRBV5-6 with TRBJ1-1; D is undetermined. The CDR3 runs to 12 residues. The germline V and J ends were trimmed by 0 bases and 5 bases, with 5 bases remaining between them. Germline assignment: CDR1 SGHDT and CDR2 YYEEEE.

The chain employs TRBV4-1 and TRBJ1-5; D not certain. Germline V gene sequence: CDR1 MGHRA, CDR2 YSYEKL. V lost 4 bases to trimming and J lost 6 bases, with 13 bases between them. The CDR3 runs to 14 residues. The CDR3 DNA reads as TGCGCCAGCAGCCTCACGTGGGCTGGTCAGCCCCAGCATTTT. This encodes CASSLTWAGQPQHF.

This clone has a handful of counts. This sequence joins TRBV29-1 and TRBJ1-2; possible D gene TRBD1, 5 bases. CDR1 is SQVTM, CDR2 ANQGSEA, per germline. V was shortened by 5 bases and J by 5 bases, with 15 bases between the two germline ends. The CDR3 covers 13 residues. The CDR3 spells CSVWSRDGYGYTF. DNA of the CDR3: TGCAGCGTTTGGTCCCGGGACGGATATGGCTACACCTTC.

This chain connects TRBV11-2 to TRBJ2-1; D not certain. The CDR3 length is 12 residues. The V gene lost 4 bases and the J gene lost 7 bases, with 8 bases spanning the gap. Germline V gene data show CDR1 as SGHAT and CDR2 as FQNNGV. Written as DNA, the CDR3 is TGTGCCAGCAGCTACGGACGAAATGAGCAGTTCTTC. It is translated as CASSYGRNEQFF.

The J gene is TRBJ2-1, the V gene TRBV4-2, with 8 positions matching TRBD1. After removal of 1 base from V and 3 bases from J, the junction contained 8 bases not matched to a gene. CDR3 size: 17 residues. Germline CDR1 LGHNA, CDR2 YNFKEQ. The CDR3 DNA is TGTGCCAGCAGCCAAGGGGACAGGAGCTACTTCTACAATGAGCAGTTCTTC. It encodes CASSQGDRSYFYNEQFF.

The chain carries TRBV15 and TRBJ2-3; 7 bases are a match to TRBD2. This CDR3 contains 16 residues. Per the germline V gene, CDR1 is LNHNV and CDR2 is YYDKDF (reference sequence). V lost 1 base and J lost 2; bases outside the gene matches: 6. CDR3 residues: CATSRGLAGDTDTQYF. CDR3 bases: TGTGCCACCAGCAGAGGTCTGGCGGGGGACACAGATACGCAGTATTTT.

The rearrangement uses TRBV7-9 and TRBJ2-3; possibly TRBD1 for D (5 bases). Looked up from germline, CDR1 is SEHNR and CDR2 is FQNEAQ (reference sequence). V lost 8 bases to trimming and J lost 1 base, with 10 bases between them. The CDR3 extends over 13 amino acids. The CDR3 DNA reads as TGTGCCAGCCAGGAAGGGGGCACAGATACGCAGTATTTT. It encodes CASQEGGTDTQYF.

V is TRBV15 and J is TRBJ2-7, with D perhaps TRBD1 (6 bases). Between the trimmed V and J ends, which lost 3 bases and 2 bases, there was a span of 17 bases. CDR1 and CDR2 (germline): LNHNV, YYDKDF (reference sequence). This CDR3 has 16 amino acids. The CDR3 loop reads CATSRNGAGETYEQYF. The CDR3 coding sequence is TGTGCCACCAGCAGGAACGGGGCAGGGGAAACCTACGAGCAGTACTTC.